These 23 T cell receptor beta chains were sequenced from one sample in a study of shared clonotypes between healthy human individuals. Assay: immunoSEQ multiplex PCR; the TCRdb copy retains only in-frame clones and omits some. The table includes roughly 1.5 million clones, approximately 98% detected once. Sequencing input: naive CD4+ T cells sorted from blood. Subset here: CD45RA+ positively selected. The receptors shown here come from a man aged 25 to 45 in good health.

The V and J genes are TRBV5-6 and TRBJ2-1; 7 nucleotides align to TRBD2. There are 16 residues in the CDR3. With 1 base clipped from V and 2 bases from J, the junction kept 6 bases outside the gene matches. CDR1 is SGHDT, CDR2 YYEEEE, per germline. This chain's CDR3 is CASSLRRAGAYNEQFF. The CDR3 DNA follows: TGTGCCAGCAGCTTGCGACGGGCGGGGGCCTACAATGAGCAGTTCTTC.

This clone was recorded only once. Additional DNA sequences in this sample encode the identical CDR3. The genes are TRBV9 and TRBJ2-7, with D possibly being TRBD1 or TRBD2 (6 bases each). The CDR3 has 15 residues. Trimming pared 0 bases from V and 3 bases from J, leaving 13 bases between. Germline values: CDR1 SGDLS, CDR2 YYNGEE. The CDR3 region has the DNA TGTGCCAGCAGCGTAGGATGGGGGGCGAACTACGAGCAGTACTTC. Translated, it gives CASSVGWGANYEQYF.

V usage is TRBV11-2 and J usage is TRBJ2-7; D is ambiguous. The germline CDR1 and CDR2 sequences are SGHAT and FQNNGV. Trimming shortened V by 0 bases and J by 0 bases, and 6 bases separated the two germline ends. There are 14 residues in the CDR3. This chain's CDR3 is CASSLEAVSYEQYF. In DNA form, the CDR3 reads TGTGCCAGCAGCTTAGAGGCAGTCTCCTACGAGCAGTACTTC.

The chain recombines TRBV10-2 with TRBJ2-1; TRBD2 matches 12 bases. CDR3 length: 13 amino acids. Per the germline V gene, CDR1 is WSHSY and CDR2 is SAAADI. Losses at the gene ends were 6 bases for V and 13 bases for J; bases not matched to a gene: 7. The CDR3 bases are TGCGCCAGCAGCACCCTGACTAGCGGGAGTCAGTTCTTC. Its protein is CASSTLTSGSQFF.

This clone was counted a single time. The rearrangement links TRBV9 to TRBJ2-2; D is perhaps TRBD2 (6 bases). Per the germline V gene, CDR1 is SGDLS and CDR2 is YYNGEE. The CDR3 has 16 amino acids. Trimming removed 0 bases at V and 4 bases at J, with 13 bases between. In DNA, the CDR3 is TGTGCCAGCAGCGTAGTTGGAGGGAGAACCACCGGGGAGCTGTTTTTT. Its protein is CASSVVGGRTTGELFF.

The J gene is TRBJ2-1, the V gene TRBV9; D unclear. The V end was cut by 0 bases, the J end by 8 bases, with 12 bases between. In germline, CDR1 is SGDLS, CDR2 YYNGEE. The CDR3 runs to 14 residues. As DNA, the CDR3 is TGTGCCAGCAGCGTAGGGGTAGGGTCGGATGAGCAGTTCTTC. Translation gives CASSVGVGSDEQFF.

This chain connects TRBV11-2 to TRBJ2-5; 8 nucleotides agree with TRBD2. V dropped 3 bases and J dropped 5; count of bases not matched to a gene: 11. Germline CDR1 and CDR2: SGHAT and FQNNGV. This CDR3 contains 16 residues. Here the CDR3 reads CASSFLTAGGWETQYF. The CDR3 DNA follows: TGTGCCAGCAGCTTTCTCACCGCGGGGGGTTGGGAGACCCAGTACTTC.

The chain uses TRBV28 and TRBJ1-2, with D uncertain. The V end lost 6 bases, the J end lost 10 bases, and 21 bases lay between the germline ends. The CDR3 is 14 amino acids. CDR1 MDHEN and CDR2 SYDVKM come from the germline V gene. The CDR3 here is CASSKYGIVHVYTF. The CDR3 nucleotides read TGTGCCAGCAGCAAGTACGGCATCGTGCATGTCTACACCTTC.

The chain uses TRBV18 and TRBJ1-3, with D perhaps TRBD1 (5 bases). V lost 6 bases and J lost 0, with 12 bases in between. Germline V gives CDR1 KGHSH, CDR2 LQKENI. The CDR3 totals 15 residues. The CDR3 region has the DNA TGTGCCAGCTCCCCGGGACTCCTCTCTGGAAACACCATATATTTT. Translated: CASSPGLLSGNTIYF.

V and J are TRBV19 and TRBJ2-1, with a possible D match to TRBD1 (5 bases). The CDR3 length is 17 residues. Trimming stripped 3 bases from V and 7 bases from J, with 22 bases between. CDR1 LNHDA and CDR2 SQIVND come from the germline V gene (reference sequence). CDR3 loop: CASSIGMGPFSRNEQFF. CDR3 bases: TGTGCCAGTAGTATTGGAATGGGGCCGTTTTCGCGGAATGAGCAGTTCTTC.

The chain joins TRBV5-1 to TRBJ2-1, with 10 nucleotides matching TRBD1. This CDR3 region has 16 residues. CDR1 and CDR2 from the germline V gene are SGHRS and YFSETQ. J was trimmed by 3 bases and V by 1 base; bases with no gene match: 4. CDR3 DNA: TGCGCCAGCAGCTTGTCGGGACAGGGGTTCTACAATGAGCAGTTCTTC. Protein product: CASSLSGQGFYNEQFF.

The chain is built from TRBV4-1 and TRBJ2-7; D may be TRBD1 or TRBD2 (6 bases each). The ends were cut back, 1 base at V and 4 bases at J, with 17 bases in the middle. The germline V gene has CDR1 MGHRA and CDR2 YSYEKL. The CDR3 covers 16 residues. For the CDR3, the DNA is TGCGCCAGCAGCCAAGGGATGGGGGGCCAAAGTTACGAGCAGTACTTC. This gives the protein CASSQGMGGQSYEQYF.

With respect to this clone: A junction boundary mismatches the germline segment, possibly from a read error. V gene TRBV5-8 combines with J gene TRBJ1-2; 7 positions match TRBD1. The CDR3 consists of 14 residues. Germline V gene data show CDR1 as SGHTS and CDR2 as YDEGEE. CDR3: CASSLDGTVSGYTF. DNA for the CDR3: TGTGCCAGCAGTTTGGATGGGACAGTATCCGGCTACACCTTC.

This clone was recorded once. CDR3 loop: CASSESPNNEQFF. The CDR3 coding sequence is TGTGCCAGCAGTGAATCTCCCAACAATGAGCAGTTCTTC. The rearrangement joins TRBV25-1 to TRBJ2-1; no reliable D call. The CDR3 runs 13 residues. The germline V gene has CDR1 MGHDK and CDR2 SYGVNS. The V end lost 1 base, the J end lost 5 bases, and 6 bases lay between the germline ends.

The rearrangement uses TRBV29-1 and TRBJ2-7; D is undetermined. CDR1 and CDR2 from the germline V gene are SQVTM and ANQGSEA. The V and J ends lost 1 base and 4 bases respectively, with 8 bases between them. This CDR3 is 12 amino acids long. CDR3 sequence reads: CSVEVDGYEQYF. CDR3 coding DNA: TGCAGCGTTGAAGTTGATGGGTACGAGCAGTACTTC.

This chain links TRBV5-1 with TRBJ1-1; 7 nucleotides line up with TRBD1. This CDR3 comprises 15 residues. V shed 4 bases, J shed 0 bases, and the junction held 6 bases outside the gene matches. Germline V gives CDR1 SGHRS, CDR2 YFSETQ. The CDR3 region has the DNA TGCGCCAGCAGCACGGGACAGAGCATGAACACTGAAGCTTTCTTT. Protein sequence: CASSTGQSMNTEAFF.

This sequence joins TRBV6-5 and TRBJ2-2; 8 bases fit TRBD2. The V gene's germline CDR1 is MNHEY and CDR2 SVGAGI. This CDR3 is built from 14 residues. Unmatched junction bases numbered 6, after V lost 7 bases and J lost 5 bases. This CDR3 reads CASIRAGATGELFF. The CDR3 DNA reads as TGTGCCAGCATCCGAGCGGGAGCGACCGGGGAGCTGTTTTTT.

The V call is TRBV6-5, the J call TRBJ2-3, with 8 bases lining up with TRBD2. The V gene's germline CDR1 is MNHEY and CDR2 SVGAGI. The CDR3 has 16 residues. J gave up 2 bases and V 0 bases, and 4 bases lay outside the gene matches. CDR3 nucleotide sequence: TGTGCCAGCAGTTACTCGGAAGCGGGAGACACAGATACGCAGTATTTT. This sequence encodes CASSYSEAGDTDTQYF.

This sequence joins TRBV4-3 and TRBJ2-7; D tentatively reads TRBD1 or TRBD2 (5 bases each). This CDR3 contains 15 residues. Germline loops: CDR1 LGHNA, CDR2 YSLEER. The ends were cut back, 0 bases at V and 2 bases at J, with 11 bases in the middle. The CDR3 is CASSQDGDGTYEQYF. The DNA of the CDR3 is TGCGCCAGCAGCCAAGATGGGGACGGAACCTACGAGCAGTACTTC.

This clone was recorded once. V usage is TRBV28 and J usage is TRBJ1-2; 7 bases match TRBD1. The V segment lost 3 bases and the J segment 3 bases; nucleotides outside the gene matches: 7. Germline-derived CDR1 and CDR2 are MDHEN and SYDVKM. CDR3 length: 15 amino acids. The CDR3 loop reads CASSFGNGQDYGYTF. The CDR3 region has the DNA TGTGCCAGCAGTTTTGGCAACGGACAGGACTATGGCTACACCTTC.

CDR3 DNA sequence: TGTGCCAGGTCATTGAACCAAGATACGCAGTATTTT. As protein: CARSLNQDTQYF. The V gene is TRBV2, the J gene TRBJ2-3, with D unresolved. In germline, CDR1 is SNHLY, CDR2 FYNNEI. The CDR3 consists of 12 residues. V gave up 9 bases and J gave up 5 bases, with 12 bases separating them.

The rearrangement links TRBV27 to TRBJ2-5; D is tentatively TRBD1 or TRBD2 (7 bases each). The CDR3 length is 15 residues. The germline V gene encodes CDR1 MNHEY and CDR2 SMNVEV (reference sequence). The V end lost 4 bases, the J end lost 4 bases, and 16 bases lay between the germline ends. The CDR3 coding sequence is TGTGCCAGCAGTTCACAGGGGAGGGCGGCAGAGACCCAGTACTTC. Translating it yields CASSSQGRAAETQYF.

The chain recombines TRBV5-1 with TRBJ1-3; no reliable D call. In germline, CDR1 is SGHRS, CDR2 YFSETQ. The CDR3 has 14 residues. V was shortened by 0 bases and J by 8 bases, with 12 bases between the two germline ends. CDR3 in DNA: TGCGCCAGCAGCTTGGGGCAGCGCTATGACACCATATATTTT. It is translated as CASSLGQRYDTIYF.